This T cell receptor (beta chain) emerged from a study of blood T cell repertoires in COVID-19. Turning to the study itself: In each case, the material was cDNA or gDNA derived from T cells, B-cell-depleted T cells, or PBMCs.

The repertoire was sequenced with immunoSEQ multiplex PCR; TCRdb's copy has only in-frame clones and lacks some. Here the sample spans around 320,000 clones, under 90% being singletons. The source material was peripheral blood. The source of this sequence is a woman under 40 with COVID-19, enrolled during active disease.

The DNA of the CDR3 is TGCGCCAGCAGTAGGGGAACTAGCGGGGGGGCCTCTTTCCACAATGAGCAGTTCTTC. Protein product: CASSRGTSGGASFHNEQFF. V is TRBV5-1 and J is TRBJ2-1; 13 bases fit TRBD2. J was trimmed by 5 bases and V by 5 bases; bases with no gene match: 16. The CDR3 extends over 19 amino acids. CDR1 is SGHRS, CDR2 YFSETQ, per germline.